Following are 19 T cell receptor beta chains from one sample sequenced in a study of a mutant IDH1 vaccine in newly diagnosed glioma. Method: immunoSEQ multiplex PCR; TCRdb's copy keeps in-frame clones and lacks some. The sample gives approximately 66,000 clones, 84% of which show up once; less than 15% is in the top ten. Time point defined: week 23, last vaccination. Every single dose of the vaccine, 300 ug of mutant IDH1 20-mer peptide, came with topical imiquimod. No antigens are known for them. The sequencing used PBMCs, collected from a glioma patient whose treatment included an IDH1 peptide vaccine. The receptors come from a man aged 18 to 29 with glioma.

The chain links TRBV15 to TRBJ2-7; TRBD2 aligns across 8 bases. The CDR3 is 15 residues long. CDR1 is LNHNV and CDR2 is YYDKDF in the germline V gene (reference sequence). Trimming cost V 5 bases and J 2 bases; bases outside gene matches: 8. The CDR3 DNA is TGTGCCACCAGCTCAGGCGGGAGGACCACCTACGAGCAGTACTTC. It encodes CATSSGGRTTYEQYF.

The chain joins TRBV7-2 to TRBJ1-2; 9 positions agree with TRBD1. The V and J ends lost 1 base and 0 bases, in that order; junction bases with no gene match: 3. CDR1 and CDR2 (germline): SGHTA, FQGNSA. CDR3 length equals 16 residues. CDR3 sequence reads: CASSLDRGLTNYGYTF. The CDR3 bases are TGTGCCAGCAGCTTAGACAGGGGGCTTACTAACTATGGCTACACCTTC.

This clone showed up just once. This chain uses TRBV4-3 with TRBJ1-2; 9 bases fit TRBD1. V trimming: 1 base; J trimming: 5 bases; junction bases outside the gene matches: 8. This CDR3 region has 16 residues. Germline-derived CDR1 and CDR2 are LGHNA and YSLEER. CDR3 DNA sequence: TGCGCCAGCAGCCAAGCCGGGGGACAGGGTTTATATGGCTACACCTTC. Residues: CASSQAGGQGLYGYTF.

Remarks on this clone: Other DNA sequences in the same sample also yield this CDR3. This chain connects TRBV7-9 to TRBJ1-4; D uncertain. V was trimmed by 0 bases and J by 2 bases, leaving 7 bases between them. CDR1 is SEHNR, CDR2 FQNEAQ, per germline (reference sequence). CDR3 size: 15 residues. The CDR3 DNA reads as TGTGCCAGCAGCTTAGCAGGGAGCACTAATGAAAAACTGTTTTTT. Residues: CASSLAGSTNEKLFF.

This clone has just one count. The J gene is TRBJ1-1, the V gene TRBV9, with D possibly matching TRBD1 (5 bases). V dropped 0 bases and J dropped 0 bases, with 9 bases sitting between them. The CDR3 is made up of 15 amino acids. Germline values: CDR1 SGDLS, CDR2 YYNGEE. CDR3 DNA sequence: TGTGCCAGCAGCGTAGGAGGGGCGATGAACACTGAAGCTTTCTTT. Protein product: CASSVGGAMNTEAFF.

The V call is TRBV5-8, the J call TRBJ1-6; 8 bases map to TRBD1. CDR1 is SGHTS and CDR2 is YDEGEE in the germline V gene. The CDR3 totals 14 residues. V shed 4 bases, J shed 7 bases, and the junction held 4 bases outside the gene matches. CDR3 in amino acids: CASSGGQANSPLHF. CDR3 DNA sequence: TGTGCCAGCAGCGGGGGACAGGCGAATTCACCCCTCCACTTT. The full variable domain, rest sourced from reference TRBV5-8 and TRBJ1-6, is EAGVTQSPTHLIKTRGQQATLRCSPISGHTSVYWYQQALGLGLQFLLWYDEGEERNRGNFPPRFSGRQFPNYSSELNVNALELEDSALYLCASSGGQANSPLHFGNGTRLTVT.

This rearrangement joins TRBV7-9 to TRBJ1-4; D is unresolved. V lost 5 bases and J 3 bases, leaving 16 bases between the germline ends. In germline, CDR1 is SEHNR, CDR2 FQNEAQ (reference sequence). The CDR3 consists of 16 residues. In DNA, the CDR3 is TGTGCCAGCAGCCCACATCGGGCAGGAGCTAATGAAAAACTGTTTTTT. Translating it yields CASSPHRAGANEKLFF.

This sequence joins TRBV5-1 and TRBJ2-2; D tentatively fits TRBD1 or TRBD2 (5 bases each). V dropped 0 bases and J dropped 5 bases, with 11 bases sitting between them. Germline CDR1 and CDR2: SGHRS and YFSETQ. The CDR3 is 15 residues long. CDR3 bases: TGCGCCAGCAGCTTGGCCGGGACGCCTACCGGGGAGCTGTTTTTT. This sequence encodes CASSLAGTPTGELFF. Full variable domain (outside the CDR3, taken from reference TRBV5-1 and TRBJ2-2): KAGVTQTPRYLIKTRGQQVTLSCSPISGHRSVSWYQQTPGQGLQFLFEYFSETQRNKGNFPGRFSGRQFSNSRSEMNVSTLELGDSALYLCASSLAGTPTGELFFGEGSRLTVL.

This clone came up a few times. This chain connects TRBV19 to TRBJ1-6; 8 nucleotides align to TRBD1. The CDR3 extends over 14 amino acids. J lost 7 bases, V lost 4 bases, and 3 bases had no gene match. Germline CDR1 LNHDA, CDR2 SQIVND (reference sequence). The CDR3 coding sequence is TGTGCCAGTAGTACGTACAGGGGGAATTCACCCCTCCACTTT. Translating it yields CASSTYRGNSPLHF.

The V and J genes are TRBV4-1 and TRBJ1-5; TRBD1 might be the D (5 bases). This CDR3 has 16 amino acids. Trimming pared 1 base from V and 1 base from J, leaving 11 bases between. Looked up from germline, CDR1 is MGHRA and CDR2 is YSYEKL. This CDR3 reads CASSQGPWGSNQPQHF. In DNA, the CDR3 is TGCGCCAGCAGCCAAGGGCCCTGGGGGAGCAATCAGCCCCAGCATTTT.

CDR3 in amino acids: CASSHDGGNSPLHF. The CDR3 coding sequence is TGTGCCAGCAGCCATGACGGGGGAAATTCACCCCTCCACTTT. The V gene is TRBV5-8, the J gene TRBJ1-6; D possibly corresponds to TRBD1 (5 bases). The CDR3 totals 14 residues. The germline gives CDR1 SGHTS, CDR2 YDEGEE. V shed 4 bases and J shed 7 bases, with 12 bases lying between them.

This rearrangement joins TRBV29-1 to TRBJ1-1; D unresolved. CDR1 is SQVTM, CDR2 ANQGSEA, per germline. The CDR3 is 11 amino acids. Trimming removed 7 bases at V and 0 bases at J, with 6 bases between. CDR3 bases: TGCAGCGGATCACTGAACACTGAAGCTTTCTTT. It encodes CSGSLNTEAFF.

The chain is built from TRBV4-3 and TRBJ2-7; the match to TRBD1 covers 8 bases. The J segment lost 5 bases and the V segment lost 0 bases, leaving 3 bases of the junction unmatched. The CDR3 consists of 14 residues. Germline V gene sequence: CDR1 LGHNA, CDR2 YSLEER. CDR3 residues: CASSQDRGLDEQYF. The CDR3 nucleotides are TGCGCCAGCAGCCAAGACAGGGGGCTCGACGAGCAGTACTTC.

CDR3 in amino acids: CASSEAGSAEAFF. CDR3 sequence (DNA): TGTGCCAGCAGTGAAGCGGGCAGCGCTGAAGCTTTCTTT. The rearrangement uses TRBV2 and TRBJ1-1; no clear D gene. Germline-derived CDR1 and CDR2 are SNHLY and FYNNEI. There are 13 residues in the CDR3. The V end was cut by 0 bases, the J end by 6 bases, with 8 bases between.

This chain links TRBV2 with TRBJ2-7, with 9 bases aligning to TRBD1. The germline gives CDR1 SNHLY, CDR2 FYNNEI. Germline trimming cut 6 bases from V and 5 bases from J; bases unmatched to any gene: 11. The CDR3 loop spans 15 amino acids. The CDR3 DNA sequence: TGTGCCAGCAGAAACTTAGCCCGGACAGGGGACGAGCAGTACTTC. Protein: CASRNLARTGDEQYF. Full variable domain (missing parts from reference TRBV2 and TRBJ2-7): EPEVTQTPSHQVTQMGQEVILRCVPISNHLYFYWYRQILGQKVEFLVSFYNNEISEKSEIFDDQFSVERPDGSNFTLKIRSTKLEDSAMYFCASRNLARTGDEQYFGPGTRLTVT.

The chain couples TRBV6-1 to TRBJ1-2; D gene ambiguous. This CDR3 contains 13 residues. The germline V and J ends were trimmed by 0 bases and 5 bases, with 7 bases remaining between them. Germline values: CDR1 MNHNS, CDR2 SASEGT. CDR3 region: CASSEAGSYGYTF. The CDR3 nucleotides read TGTGCCAGCAGTGAAGCGGGCTCGTATGGCTACACCTTC.

The gene calls are TRBV11-2 and TRBJ1-1; D remains unclear. This CDR3 is built from 14 residues. V was cut by 5 bases and J by 0 bases, with 10 bases left in between. The germline CDR1 and CDR2 sequences are SGHAT and FQNNGV. The CDR3 region has the DNA TGTGCCAGCAGCCCAGGCGGCATGAACACTGAAGCTTTCTTT. Protein: CASSPGGMNTEAFF.

DNA of the CDR3: TGTGCCAGCAGTTACTCGCCCCGCCTCGGCACTGAAGCTTTCTTT. It specifies CASSYSPRLGTEAFF. V and J are TRBV6-5 and TRBJ1-1; D gene unclear. The CDR3 is 15 residues long. In germline, CDR1 is MNHEY, CDR2 SVGAGI. Trimming stripped 0 bases from V and 4 bases from J, with 12 bases between.

V usage is TRBV20-1 and J usage is TRBJ2-7; no clear D gene. Germline loops: CDR1 DFQATT, CDR2 SNEGSKA (reference sequence). This CDR3 is built from 11 residues. V was shortened by 0 bases and J by 5 bases, with 5 bases between the two germline ends. The CDR3 region is CSAREPDEQYF. Here the CDR3 DNA reads TGCAGTGCTAGAGAACCCGACGAGCAGTACTTC.